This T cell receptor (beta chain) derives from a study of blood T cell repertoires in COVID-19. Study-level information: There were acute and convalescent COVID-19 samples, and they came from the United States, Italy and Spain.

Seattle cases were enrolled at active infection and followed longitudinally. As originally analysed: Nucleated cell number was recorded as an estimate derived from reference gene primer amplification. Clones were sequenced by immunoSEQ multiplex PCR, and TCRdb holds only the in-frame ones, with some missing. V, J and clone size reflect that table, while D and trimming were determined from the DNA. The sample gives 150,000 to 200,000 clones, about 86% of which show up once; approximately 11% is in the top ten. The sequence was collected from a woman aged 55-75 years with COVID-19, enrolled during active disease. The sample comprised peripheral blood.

The CDR3 reads CASSVEDLLGNTIYF. The CDR3 DNA is TGTGCCAGCAGCGTAGAAGATCTCCTAGGAAACACCATATATTTT. V usage is TRBV9 and J usage is TRBJ1-3; D remains unclear. The CDR3 sequence is 15 residues long. V dropped 0 bases and J dropped 4 bases, with 11 bases sitting between them. Per germline, CDR1 SGDLS and CDR2 YYNGEE.